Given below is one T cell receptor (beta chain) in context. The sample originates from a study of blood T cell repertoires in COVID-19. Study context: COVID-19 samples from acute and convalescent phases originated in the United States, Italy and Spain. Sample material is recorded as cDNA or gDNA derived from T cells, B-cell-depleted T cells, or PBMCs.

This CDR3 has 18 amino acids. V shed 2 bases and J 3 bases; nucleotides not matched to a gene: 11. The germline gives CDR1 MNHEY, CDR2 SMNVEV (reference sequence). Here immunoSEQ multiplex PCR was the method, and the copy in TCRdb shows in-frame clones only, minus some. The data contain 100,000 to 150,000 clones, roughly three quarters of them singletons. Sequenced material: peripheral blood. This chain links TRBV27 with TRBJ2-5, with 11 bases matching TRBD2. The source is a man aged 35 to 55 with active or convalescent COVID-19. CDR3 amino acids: CASSLHASGGLIKETQYF. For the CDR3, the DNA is TGTGCCAGCAGTTTACACGCTAGCGGGGGGCTTATAAAAGAGACCCAGTACTTC.